These T cell receptor beta chains were read from a single sample in a study of blood T cell repertoires in COVID-19. Clones were sequenced by immunoSEQ multiplex PCR, and TCRdb holds only the in-frame ones, with some missing. The sample includes roughly 190,000 clones, more than 70% of them seen just once. Sequencing was carried out using peripheral blood. The source of these receptors is a man between 40 and 49 years old with active or convalescent COVID-19. Both conserved end residues are part of each CDR3. The order of the fields is V gene, clone size, J gene, D gene, CDR3 protein, CDR3 DNA. A D gene is named only where the DNA matches it firmly. Not all rows give a size; the values are once, few, many and, for expanded clones, a class.

V gene: TRBV24-1
clone size: -
J gene: TRBJ2-1
D gene: TRBD2
CDR3 protein: CATSDSGTEQFF
CDR3 DNA: TGTGCCACCAGTGACAGCGGGACGGAGCAGTTCTTC

V gene: TRBV27
clone size: few
J gene: TRBJ2-2
D gene: TRBD1
CDR3 protein: CATNTRPGQGVPGELFF
CDR3 DNA: TGTGCCACCAATACAAGGCCTGGGCAGGGGGTTCCCGGGGAGCTGTTTTTT

V gene: TRBV27
clone size: -
J gene: TRBJ2-7
D gene: TRBD1
CDR3 protein: CASSLSGGRSYEQYF
CDR3 DNA: TGTGCCAGCAGTTTATCAGGGGGCAGGTCCTACGAGCAGTACTTC

V gene: TRBV2
clone size: -
J gene: TRBJ1-5
D gene: -
CDR3 protein: CASRYTGSNQPQHF
CDR3 DNA: TGTGCCAGCAGATATACAGGGAGCAATCAGCCCCAGCATTTT

V gene: TRBV12-5
clone size: -
J gene: TRBJ1-6
D gene: -
CDR3 protein: CASGFGGVNSPLHF
CDR3 DNA: TGTGCTAGTGGTTTCGGAGGGGTCAATTCACCCCTCCACTTT

V gene: TRBV7-3
clone size: -
J gene: TRBJ1-2
D gene: TRBD1
CDR3 protein: CASSLTGTEPPTF
CDR3 DNA: TGTGCCAGCAGCCTCACCGGGACAGAGCCTCCCACCTTC

V gene: TRBV7-2
clone size: -
J gene: TRBJ1-1
D gene: TRBD1
CDR3 protein: CASSQGQAVNTEAFF
CDR3 DNA: TGTGCCAGCAGCCAGGGACAGGCCGTGAACACTGAAGCTTTCTTT

V gene: TRBV3-1/TRBV3-2
clone size: -
J gene: TRBJ2-2
D gene: TRBD1
CDR3 protein: CASSQAISTGAFSTGELFF
CDR3 DNA: TGTGCCAGCAGCCAAGCCATTTCAACAGGGGCGTTTAGCACCGGGGAGCTGTTTTTT

V gene: TRBV21-1
clone size: -
J gene: TRBJ1-2
D gene: -
CDR3 protein: CASSPPRPNLNYGYTF
CDR3 DNA: TGTGCCAGCAGCCCCCCGCGTCCCAACTTAAACTATGGCTACACCTTC

V gene: TRBV7-6
clone size: -
J gene: TRBJ2-1
D gene: -
CDR3 protein: CASSLADSISKYNEQFF
CDR3 DNA: TGTGCCAGCAGCTTAGCGGACAGTATCTCGAAATACAATGAGCAGTTCTTC

V gene: TRBV11-3
clone size: -
J gene: TRBJ2-2
D gene: TRBD2
CDR3 protein: CASSFRLGLAGNRELFF
CDR3 DNA: TGTGCCAGCAGCTTCAGATTAGGGCTAGCGGGGAACCGGGAGCTGTTTTTT

V gene: TRBV5-5
clone size: -
J gene: TRBJ2-6
D gene: TRBD1
CDR3 protein: CASSQTGTGSPGANVLTF
CDR3 DNA: TGTGCCAGCAGTCAGACCGGGACAGGGTCCCCTGGGGCCAACGTCCTGACTTTC

V gene: TRBV6-5
clone size: -
J gene: TRBJ2-7
D gene: TRBD1
CDR3 protein: CASSQTGDGQYF
CDR3 DNA: TGTGCCAGCAGCCAGACAGGGGACGGGCAGTACTTC

V gene: TRBV6-4
clone size: -
J gene: TRBJ1-2
D gene: TRBD1
CDR3 protein: CASSDSGQRKFNSNYGYTF
CDR3 DNA: TGTGCCAGCAGTGACTCGGGACAGAGAAAATTTAACTCTAACTATGGCTACACCTTC

V gene: TRBV6-5
clone size: -
J gene: TRBJ1-5
D gene: -
CDR3 protein: CASTRLGGAEQPQHF
CDR3 DNA: TGTGCCAGCACGAGATTAGGGGGGGCAGAACAGCCCCAGCATTTT

V gene: TRBV19
clone size: -
J gene: TRBJ2-2
D gene: TRBD1
CDR3 protein: CATGDRGAVTGELFF
CDR3 DNA: TGTGCCACCGGAGACAGGGGGGCTGTCACCGGGGAGCTGTTTTTT

V gene: TRBV5-1
clone size: few
J gene: TRBJ2-7
D gene: -
CDR3 protein: CASSFGGATSAEQYF
CDR3 DNA: TGCGCCAGCAGCTTTGGGGGGGCGACCTCAGCGGAGCAGTACTTC

V gene: TRBV19
clone size: -
J gene: TRBJ2-3
D gene: TRBD2
CDR3 protein: CASSLGLAGSTDTQYF
CDR3 DNA: TGTGCCAGTAGTTTGGGACTAGCGGGAAGCACAGATACGCAGTATTTT

V gene: TRBV6-5
clone size: -
J gene: TRBJ2-5
D gene: TRBD1
CDR3 protein: CASFDRGKTQYF
CDR3 DNA: TGTGCCAGCTTTGACAGGGGCAAGACCCAGTACTTC

V gene: TRBV5-1
clone size: -
J gene: TRBJ1-1
D gene: -
CDR3 protein: CASSFGQNTEAFF
CDR3 DNA: TGCGCCAGCAGCTTCGGACAGAACACTGAAGCTTTCTTT

V gene: TRBV29-1
clone size: -
J gene: TRBJ1-2
D gene: TRBD1
CDR3 protein: CSVEGQGRFGYTF
CDR3 DNA: TGCAGCGTTGAAGGACAGGGAAGGTTTGGCTACACCTTC

V gene: TRBV6-7
clone size: -
J gene: TRBJ1-1
D gene: -
CDR3 protein: CASSKGGGMNTEAFF
CDR3 DNA: TGTGCCAGCAGTAAGGGAGGGGGGATGAACACTGAAGCTTTCTTT

V gene: TRBV19
clone size: -
J gene: TRBJ1-6
D gene: -
CDR3 protein: CASSISGNSPLHF
CDR3 DNA: TGTGCCAGTAGTATTTCGGGGAATTCACCCCTCCACTTT

V gene: TRBV6-6
clone size: -
J gene: TRBJ1-3
D gene: -
CDR3 protein: CASSRQDSSISLVGGNTIYF
CDR3 DNA: TGTGCCAGCAGTCGCCAGGACAGCTCGATTTCCCTTGTTGGAGGAAACACCATATATTTT

V gene: TRBV3-1/TRBV3-2
clone size: -
J gene: TRBJ2-7
D gene: -
CDR3 protein: CASSQDFGHYEQYF
CDR3 DNA: TGTGCCAGCAGCCAAGATTTTGGACACTACGAGCAGTACTTC